This T cell receptor beta chain was captured in a study of graft-versus-host responses after intestinal transplantation. For the study at large: All recipients were transplanted with multivisceral, liver-intestinal, or isolated intestinal grafts. Findings and caveats of the study: Early post-transplant declines in HvG were associated with peak levels of circulating GvH clones. Researchers found GvH clones in recipient marrow, and some showed up first in ileum or blood.

With respect to this clone: The antigen is not known.

The method was immunoSEQ multiplex PCR; TCRdb's version includes in-frame clones alone and lacks a portion of them. This table holds about 85,000 clones, around 84% found once. The CDR3 consists of 16 residues. V dropped 2 bases and J dropped 8 bases, with 19 bases sitting between them. CDR1 is MGHRA, CDR2 YSYEKL, per germline. The genes are TRBV4-1 and TRBJ1-3; possible D gene TRBD1, 5 bases. Sequences were derived from unstimulated CD4+ T cells sorted from spleen or lymph node cells, sampled before intestinal transplant. The source is a human donor who received an intestinal transplant. The CDR3 sequence is CASSQLISAGWDTIYF. In DNA form, the CDR3 reads TGCGCCAGCAGCCAACTAATATCGGCAGGGTGGGACACCATATATTTT.